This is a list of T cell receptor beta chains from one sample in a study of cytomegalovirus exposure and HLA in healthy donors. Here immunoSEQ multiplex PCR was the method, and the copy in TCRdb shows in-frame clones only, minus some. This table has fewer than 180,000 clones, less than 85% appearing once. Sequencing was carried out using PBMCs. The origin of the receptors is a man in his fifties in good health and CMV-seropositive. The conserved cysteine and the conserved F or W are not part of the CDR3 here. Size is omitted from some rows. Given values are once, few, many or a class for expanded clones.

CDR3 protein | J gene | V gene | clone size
AIREAGEETQY | TRBJ2-5 | TRBV10-3 | NA
ASSSGYEQY | TRBJ2-7 | TRBV5-6 | NA
AISVLNRGGTEAF | TRBJ1-1 | TRBV10-3 | NA
ASSFLGQSTGQY | TRBJ2-7 | TRBV5-5 | NA
ASSNPASGVRGYT | TRBJ1-2 | TRBV6-5 | NA
ASSSIFYEQY | NA | TRBV7-9 | NA
ASTPGGVGAYEQY | TRBJ2-7 | TRBV5-4 | NA
ASSLGLVGANEQF | TRBJ2-1 | TRBV5-4 | once
AISEQAGSYNSPLH | TRBJ1-6 | TRBV10-3 | few
ASSPGLAAYEQY | TRBJ2-7 | TRBV2 | NA
ASTQGGGETQY | TRBJ2-5 | TRBV5-4 | NA
ASSVEEGSSYNEQF | TRBJ2-1 | TRBV9 | NA
ASSVGVAGVRVEQY | TRBJ2-7 | TRBV5-5 | NA
ASSREQAYEQY | TRBJ2-7 | TRBV6-5 | NA
ASSGSSGRYNEQF | TRBJ2-1 | TRBV5-1 | NA
SVETNAGNLGEQY | TRBJ2-7 | TRBV29-1 | NA
AISKDRLNTEAF | TRBJ1-1 | TRBV10-3 | NA
ASSIRLAGASQSYNEQF | TRBJ2-1 | TRBV19 | NA
ASSATGRNTEAF | TRBJ1-1 | TRBV25-1 | NA
ASRARGADYTGELF | TRBJ2-2 | TRBV4-2 | once
ASSLRGTDTQY | TRBJ2-3 | TRBV5-4 | NA
ASSPVRVGGQPQH | TRBJ1-5 | TRBV28 | NA
ASSLRDSGTSGTYEQY | TRBJ2-7 | TRBV27 | NA
ASSRPLIRGAVETQY | TRBJ2-5 | TRBV5-6 | few
ASSPSGRPHNEQF | TRBJ2-1 | TRBV5-1 | few
ASSLIGRQTT | TRBJ2-7 | TRBV11-2 | NA
ASGRGGLAKNIQY | TRBJ2-4 | TRBV6-1 | NA
ASSLDSSGAYEQY | NA | TRBV5-6 | NA
ASSATSGSGNEQF | TRBJ2-1 | TRBV9 | NA
ASSLGPGLAAEQY | TRBJ2-7 | TRBV4-2 | once
ALSHSGTSTDTQY | TRBJ2-3 | TRBV30 | NA
ASSEEAGALGSPRYGYT | TRBJ1-2 | TRBV2 | NA
SVSAGVSYEQY | TRBJ2-7 | TRBV29-1 | NA
ASIKAVANEKLF | TRBJ1-4 | TRBV28 | once
ASSLTGPEAF | TRBJ1-1 | TRBV5-8 | NA
AISDTGEVYEQY | TRBJ2-7 | TRBV10-3 | NA
ASSYSPGAGQPQH | TRBJ1-5 | TRBV6-5 | NA
ASSLGGDSYNEQF | TRBJ2-1 | TRBV7-9 | NA
ASRGGFTQY | TRBJ2-3 | TRBV11-2 | NA
ASSGTSGSIGGELF | TRBJ2-2 | TRBV28 | NA
ASSVVPLTDTQY | TRBJ2-3 | TRBV9 | NA
ASSLAVSFTDTQY | TRBJ2-3 | TRBV7-3 | NA
ASREDSYTEAF | TRBJ1-1 | TRBV6-1 | NA
ASSIRQGLLETQY | TRBJ2-5 | TRBV6-1 | NA
ASSQTGYNEQF | TRBJ2-1 | TRBV5-1 | NA
ASKGGSFREYNEQF | TRBJ2-1 | TRBV5-4 | once
ASKLLAGGTDTQY | TRBJ2-3 | TRBV6-1 | NA
AWSPASGYRYEQY | TRBJ2-7 | TRBV30 | NA
ASSMDRANEQY | TRBJ2-7 | TRBV27 | NA
ASSPGTASYGYT | TRBJ1-2 | TRBV18 | NA